Sequencing of this T cell receptor (beta chain) was carried out in a study of T cell changes during pregnancy in multiple sclerosis. Only in-frame clones appear in the TCRdb table, and some are missing; sequencing was by immunoSEQ multiplex PCR. This sample carries 100,000 or so clones, approximately 94% of them seen once, and the ten largest clones take 0.99%. Germline V gene data show CDR1 as SGHNT and CDR2 as YYREEE (reference sequence). V dropped 4 bases and J dropped 2 bases, with 6 bases sitting between them. CDR3 length: 12 residues. The sequence came from a female donor with multiple sclerosis, enrolled in a pregnancy study. The chain carries TRBV5-4 and TRBJ1-1; D unclear. Material: peripheral blood, obtained after pregnancy. The CDR3: CASSGLNTEAFF. In DNA form, the CDR3 reads TGTGCCAGCAGCGGCCTTAACACTGAAGCTTTCTTT.